The 9 T cell receptor beta chains reported below all come from one sample, sequenced in a study of glioma-infiltrating T cells (dated by TCRdb to the mid-2010s). TCRdb records Illumina MiSeq as the sequencer. TCR alpha and beta CDR3 regions were amplified with the iRepertoire nested amplicon-rescue multiplex PCR (arm-PCR) platform from RNA. TCRdb applied fastp at Q25 and MiXCR to the public reads, then kept only in-frame beta chains. Each CDR3 protein appears once, grouped with its most common genes and DNA. The sample has around 130,000 distinct CDR3 sequences on record, around 23% of them singletons. Roughly 29% of the sample comes from the top ten. The sequencing input was glioma tissue, nonneoplastic brain tissue, or PBMCs (not recorded which). These receptor sequences come from a human donor with low-grade glioma or glioblastoma, undergoing nonglioma brain surgery, or in good health (not recorded which).

This clonotype was seen many times. The chain has TRBV10-3 and TRBJ1-1; D is uncertain. CDR1 and CDR2 from the germline V gene are ENHRY and SYGVKD. Trimming pared 2 bases from V and 3 bases from J, leaving 4 bases between. The CDR3 is made up of 12 amino acids. For the CDR3, the DNA is TGTGCCATCAGTGAGACTTACACTGAAGCTTTCTTT. This encodes CAISETYTEAFF.

A word on this clonotype: A read error may be the cause here, since a much bigger clone is one base away. No conserved phenylalanine or tryptophan ends this CDR3, so it is likely a read error. The V and J genes are TRBV7-9 and TRBJ1-1, with no clear D. The V end lost 10 bases, the J end lost 5 bases, and 8 bases lay between the germline ends. Germline values: CDR1 SEHNR, CDR2 FQNEAQ (reference sequence). This CDR3 contains 10 residues. For the CDR3, the DNA is TGTGCCACCGGAAATACTGAAGCTTTCCTT. Protein sequence: CATGNTEAFL.

Ten or more counts support this clonotype. The chain has TRBV27 and TRBJ2-1; 14 positions match TRBD2. The V gene end was trimmed by 5 bases and the J gene end by 8 bases; junction bases not matched to a gene: 8. Germline-derived CDR1 and CDR2 are MNHEY and SMNVEV (reference sequence). CDR3 length: 16 amino acids. CDR3 amino acids: CASSRPTSGGAHEQFF. The CDR3, as DNA: TGTGCCAGCAGTCGACCGACTAGCGGGGGGGCACATGAGCAGTTCTTC.

The chain has TRBV11-2 and TRBJ2-3; 9 bases align to TRBD1. The CDR3 runs to 17 residues. Germline lookup yields CDR1 SGHAT and CDR2 FQNNGV. With V trimmed by 2 bases and J by 2 bases, 8 bases remained unmatched. The chain's CDR3 is CASSLLRGDRDTDTQYF. CDR3 nucleotide sequence: TGTGCCAGCAGCTTACTACGAGGGGACAGGGACACAGATACGCAGTATTTT.

This clonotype was counted a single time. One end of the junction varies from germline; a read error may be responsible. V gene TRBV7-2 combines with J gene TRBJ1-1, with D hard to call. Per the germline V gene, CDR1 is SGHTA and CDR2 is FQGNSA. The CDR3 spans 12 residues. The DNA of the CDR3 is TGTGCCAGCAGCTTAGCCGAGGACCCAAACCTTTTT. It yields the protein CASSLAEDPNLF.

This clonotype was observed a few times. The rearrangement links TRBV6-2 or TRBV6-3 to TRBJ2-7; TRBD1 matches 7 bases. The J segment lost 1 base and the V segment lost 5 bases, leaving 5 bases of the junction unmatched. This CDR3 contains 14 residues. Looked up from germline, CDR1 is MNHEY and CDR2 is SVGEGT. CDR3 in DNA: TGTGCCAGCAGTAGCCGGGACAGATCCTACGAGCAGTACGTC. Translated, it gives CASSSRDRSYEQYV.

The chain is built from TRBV6-1 and TRBJ1-1; 7 nucleotides match TRBD1. The V gene's germline CDR1 is MNHNS and CDR2 SASEGT. The CDR3 contains 14 residues. The V and J ends lost 4 bases and 2 bases, in that order; junction bases with no gene match: 4. Written as DNA, the CDR3 is TGTGCCAGCAGTGGATGGGACAGCAACACTGAAGCTTTCTTT. Protein product: CASSGWDSNTEAFF.

V and J are TRBV15 and TRBJ1-5, with 7 bases lining up with TRBD1. V gave up 1 base and J gave up 3 bases; unmatched junction bases: 15. The CDR3 length is 19 residues. Per germline, CDR1 LNHNV and CDR2 YYDKDF (reference sequence). The DNA of the CDR3 is TGTGCCACCAGCAGAGGCACCGGGACAGAGAAAGGGGACAATCAGCCCCAGCATTTT. Translation: CATSRGTGTEKGDNQPQHF.

This clonotype was seen only a few times. The chain employs TRBV7-2 and TRBJ2-6; 8 bases line up with TRBD1. V lost 3 bases and J lost 0; bases outside the gene matches: 10. The CDR3 runs to 19 residues. The germline V gene has CDR1 SGHTA and CDR2 FQGNSA. The CDR3 DNA is TGTGCCAGCAGCTTGGGATGGAGACAGGGGCCCTCTGGGGCCAACGTCCTGACTTTC. Protein sequence: CASSLGWRQGPSGANVLTF.